This T cell receptor (beta chain) was captured by sequencing in a study of radiation and T cells in renal cell carcinoma. Time point described: blood 2 weeks post-SBRT. Regarding treatment: 15 Gy SBRT to primary tumor, nephrectomy 4 weeks later. The CDR3 sequence is 13 residues long. CDR1 is MNHEY, CDR2 SVGAGI, per germline. The data were produced by immunoSEQ multiplex PCR, yet TCRdb's version contains in-frame clones alone and is incomplete. Among 120,000 or so clones listed, 65% to 85% were seen once. As concerns this clone: Relative to the germline gene, one junction end is altered; a read error may explain this.

This TCR was sampled from a man aged 50 to 59 with renal cell carcinoma. Material: blood, obtained from a patient whose treatment included radiotherapy and nephrectomy. The rearrangement links TRBV6-5 to TRBJ1-2; D remains ambiguous. This CDR3 reads CASSYSSNPPGRF. The CDR3 nucleotides read TGTGCCAGCAGTTACTCGAGTAACCCCCCCGGGCGCTTC.